This T cell receptor (beta chain) was recovered during a study of T cell responses to AZD1222 COVID-19 vaccine. V lost 4 bases, J lost 7 bases, and 5 bases lay in between. The CDR3 totals 12 residues. CDR1 and CDR2 from the germline V gene are MDHEN and SYDVKM. TCRdb keeps only in-frame clones here, not all; method: immunoSEQ multiplex PCR. The table has some 92,000 clones, 90% to 95% seen once; the top ten hold less than 5.5%. As concerns this clone: No antigen is known for it.

Study outcomes and limitations: Repertoires were obtained only post-peak T cell response. Spike-specific TCRs gained breadth and depth after people received two AZD1222 doses.

V is TRBV28 and J is TRBJ1-6; D gene unclear. The input for sequencing was peripheral blood, taken on day 0 of MenACWY control vaccination. The TCR was taken from an adult in good health. The CDR3 spells CASSSPNSPLHF. The CDR3 DNA sequence: TGTGCCAGCAGTTCCCCGAATTCACCCCTCCACTTT.